This T cell receptor beta chain was identified during a study of T cell repertoires in cytomegalovirus infection. Background on the study: Based on public TCR beta signatures, there were indications of CMV infection and of a matching HLA type. Findings and limits, study-wide: Cumulative public TCR beta family frequency identified CMV carriers with the relevant HLA. CMV-specific HLA-C-restricted TCR beta clonotypes dominated the ex vivo response.

About this clonotype itself: The antigen remains undetermined.

TCRdb independently ran MiXCR on the reads; one entry per CDR3 protein. This table holds about 310,000 distinct CDR3 sequences, 15% to 20% found once. Sequences were obtained from PBMCs. The sequence came from a human donor in good health (CMV status not recorded). Some clones in this sample may be carry-over from other donors' samples.

In DNA form, the CDR3 reads TGCAGTGCTAGCCTCCCCCGGACAGGGGGAAGGAATCAGCCCCAGCATTTT. Translated: CSASLPRTGGRNQPQHF. The rearrangement joins TRBV20-1 to TRBJ1-5; 10 bases are a match to TRBD1. The ends lost 3 bases at V and 4 bases at J; junction bases unmatched: 12. The CDR3 is made up of 17 amino acids. Germline-derived CDR1 and CDR2 are DFQATT and SNEGSKA (reference sequence).